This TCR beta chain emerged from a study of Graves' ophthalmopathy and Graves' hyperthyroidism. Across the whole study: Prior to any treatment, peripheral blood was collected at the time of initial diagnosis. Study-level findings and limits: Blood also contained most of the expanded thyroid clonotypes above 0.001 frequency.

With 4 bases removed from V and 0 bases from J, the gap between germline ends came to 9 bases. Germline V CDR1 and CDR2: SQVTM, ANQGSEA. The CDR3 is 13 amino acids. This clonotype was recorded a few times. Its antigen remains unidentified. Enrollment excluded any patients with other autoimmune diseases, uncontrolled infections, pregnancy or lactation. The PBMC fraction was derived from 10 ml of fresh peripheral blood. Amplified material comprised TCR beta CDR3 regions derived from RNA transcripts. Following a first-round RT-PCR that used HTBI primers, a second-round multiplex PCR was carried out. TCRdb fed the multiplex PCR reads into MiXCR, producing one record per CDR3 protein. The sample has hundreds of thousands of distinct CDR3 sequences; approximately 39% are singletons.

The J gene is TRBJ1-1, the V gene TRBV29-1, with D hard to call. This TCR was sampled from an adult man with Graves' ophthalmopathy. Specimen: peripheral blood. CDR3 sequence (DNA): TGCAGCGTTGGTCAGATCATGAACACTGAAGCTTTCTTT. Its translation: CSVGQIMNTEAFF.